The 14 T cell receptor beta chains below all came from one sample that was sequenced in a study of cytomegalovirus exposure and HLA in healthy donors. A multiplex PCR was run with 60 Vbeta primers and 13 Jbeta primers. Clones were read by immunoSEQ multiplex PCR, and TCRdb kept only the in-frame ones, dropping some. The sample includes fewer than 200,000 clones, 60% to 80% of them seen just once. The specimen sequenced was PBMCs. Receptors originate from a man younger than 30 in good health and CMV-seropositive.

This chain joins TRBV10-3 and TRBJ2-3, with D unclear. From germline, CDR1 is ENHRY and CDR2 SYGVKD. The CDR3 is made up of 13 amino acids. V was trimmed by 6 bases and J by 2 bases, leaving 9 bases between them. The CDR3 coding sequence is TGTGCCATCAGGCAGCGATCCACAGATACGCAGTATTTT. Translation gives CAIRQRSTDTQYF.

The rearrangement uses TRBV5-1 and TRBJ2-1, with 7 nucleotides matching TRBD2. V shed 0 bases and J 6 bases; nucleotides not matched to a gene: 12. CDR1 and CDR2 (germline): SGHRS, YFSETQ. The CDR3 consists of 17 residues. CDR3 in DNA: TGCGCCAGCAGCTTGGAATTAGGTGGGGGAGGGCTCAATGAGCAGTTCTTC. The encoded protein is CASSLELGGGGLNEQFF.

A single count supports this clone. This rearrangement joins TRBV13 to TRBJ1-1, with TRBD1 matching over 9 bases. The trim removed 5 bases at V and 8 bases at J, leaving 12 bases unmatched. Germline V gene lookup returns CDR1 PRHDT and CDR2 FYEKMQ (reference sequence). The CDR3 has 15 amino acids. The CDR3 is CASSPGTGRKAEAFF. The CDR3, as DNA: TGTGCCAGCAGCCCAGGGACAGGGAGAAAGGCCGAAGCTTTCTTT. Combining the CDR3 with reference TRBV13 and TRBJ1-1 gives the whole variable domain AAGVIQSPRHLIKEKRETATLKCYPIPRHDTVYWYQQGPGQDPQFLISFYEKMQSDKGSIPDRFSAQQFSDYHSELNMSSLELGDSALYFCASSPGTGRKAEAFFGQGTRLTVV.

J is TRBJ1-5 and V is TRBV10-3; 7 bases line up with TRBD1. From germline, CDR1 is ENHRY and CDR2 SYGVKD. The CDR3 extends over 14 amino acids. J was trimmed by 6 bases and V by 4 bases; bases with no gene match: 6. The CDR3, as DNA: TGTGCCATCAGTGCTGACAGGGACCGTCAGCCCCAGCATTTT. Protein: CAISADRDRQPQHF.

The rearrangement uses TRBV5-4 and TRBJ2-1; TRBD2 might be the D (6 bases). CDR3 size: 14 residues. The germline gives CDR1 SGHNT, CDR2 YYREEE (reference sequence). V shed 4 bases and J shed 2 bases, with 10 bases lying between them. The CDR3 protein is CASSQWGAYNEQFF. The CDR3, as DNA: TGTGCCAGCAGCCAATGGGGGGCCTACAATGAGCAGTTCTTC.

As concerns this clone: Other DNA variants within this sample encode the same CDR3. The chain combines TRBV4-1 with TRBJ2-1; 9 bases are a match to TRBD1. The V gene's germline CDR1 is MGHRA and CDR2 YSYEKL. V was clipped by 3 bases and J by 4 bases; unmatched bases: 13. The CDR3 runs to 18 residues. The CDR3 region has the DNA TGCGCCAGCAGCCATCCTGGGACAGGGAGCGAGAGATACAATGAGCAGTTCTTC. Translating gives CASSHPGTGSERYNEQFF.

The V gene is TRBV27, the J gene TRBJ1-1; D is undetermined. V shed 3 bases and J shed 1 base, with 6 bases lying between them. The CDR3 totals 13 residues. CDR1 and CDR2 from the germline V gene are MNHEY and SMNVEV (reference sequence). The CDR3 loop is CASSLTTNTEAFF. The CDR3 DNA sequence: TGTGCCAGCAGTTTGACAACGAACACTGAAGCTTTCTTT.

The chain has TRBV5-1 and TRBJ2-1, with TRBD2 identical over 9 bases. CDR3 length: 16 amino acids. The germline gives CDR1 SGHRS, CDR2 YFSETQ. V trimming: 0 bases; J trimming: 3 bases; junction bases outside the gene matches: 4. The CDR3 DNA reads TGCGCCAGCAGCTTGGCTAGCGGGATAAACTACAATGAGCAGTTCTTC. Translating gives CASSLASGINYNEQFF.

The gene calls are TRBV6-1 and TRBJ2-7; the D is unclear. The V gene's germline CDR1 is MNHNS and CDR2 SASEGT. Trimming took off 7 bases at V and 2 bases at J, with 18 bases between the two ends. The CDR3 length is 15 residues. As DNA, the CDR3 is TGTGCCAGCACCCGCCTGGCAGCGACCCCCTACGAGCAGTACTTC. Residues: CASTRLAATPYEQYF.

This clone was picked up a small number of times. The chain carries TRBV5-4 and TRBJ2-5; 7 bases fit TRBD2. This CDR3 contains 16 residues. The germline V gene has CDR1 SGHNT and CDR2 YYREEE (reference sequence). After removal of 0 bases from V and 2 bases from J, the junction contained 7 bases not matched to a gene. CDR3 residues: CASSLGSSGDQETQYF. In nucleotides, the CDR3 is TGTGCCAGCAGCTTGGGGTCTAGCGGAGATCAAGAGACCCAGTACTTC. Complete variable domain (other parts from reference TRBV5-4 and TRBJ2-5): ETGVTQSPTHLIKTRGQQVTLRCSSQSGHNTVSWYQQALGQGPQFIFQYYREEENGRGNFPPRFSGLQFPNYSSELNVNALELDDSALYLCASSLGSSGDQETQYFGPGTRLLVL.

The V gene is TRBV10-3, the J gene TRBJ1-2; 7 nucleotides agree with TRBD1. The CDR3 has 13 amino acids. The V segment lost 3 bases and the J segment 5 bases; nucleotides outside the gene matches: 3. The germline CDR1 and CDR2 sequences are ENHRY and SYGVKD. The CDR3: CAISEGQEYGYTF. The CDR3 DNA follows: TGTGCCATCAGTGAAGGACAGGAATATGGCTACACCTTC.

V and J are TRBV4-3 and TRBJ1-3, with a weak D call TRBD1 (6 bases). CDR1 and CDR2 (germline): LGHNA, YSLEER. The ends were cut back, 0 bases at V and 0 bases at J, with 9 bases in the middle. The CDR3 contains 16 residues. Written as DNA, the CDR3 is TGCGCCAGCAGCCAAGAGACAGGCCGCTCTGGAAACACCATATATTTT. Its protein product is CASSQETGRSGNTIYF.

V usage is TRBV5-1 and J usage is TRBJ1-1, with D maybe TRBD1 (6 bases). Per the germline V gene, CDR1 is SGHRS and CDR2 is YFSETQ. This CDR3 contains 13 residues. V lost 5 bases to trimming and J lost 1 base, with 9 bases between them. The CDR3 DNA reads as TGCGCCAGCAGGCGGGGGGCGAACACTGAAGCTTTCTTT. It encodes CASRRGANTEAFF.

This clone was recorded only once. The CDR3 bases are TGCGCCAGCAGCTATAGGACGGACATGAACACTGAAGCTTTCTTT. Its translation is CASSYRTDMNTEAFF. The chain employs TRBV5-1 and TRBJ1-1; maybe TRBD1 (5 bases). V was pared by 3 bases and J by 0 bases, with 12 bases between. Germline V gene data show CDR1 as SGHRS and CDR2 as YFSETQ. The CDR3 length is 15 residues.